Reported below is one TCR beta chain. This table comes from immunoSEQ multiplex PCR, and its TCRdb copy is limited to in-frame clones, with some not included. Counted here are thousands of clones, just under 70% occurring once; the ten biggest clones make up more than 15%. This entry belongs to a study of OX40 agonist ivuxolimab in advanced cancers. In the study overall: The dose-escalation group included hepatocellular carcinoma, melanoma, renal cell carcinoma and head and neck cancer. The dose-escalation cohort was over 65% male, with a mean age of 60 years, ranging roughly 20 to 90.

CDR1 is MDHEN, CDR2 SYDVKM, per germline. CDR3 length: 15 amino acids. Between the trimmed V and J ends, which lost 5 bases and 1 base, there was a span of 12 bases. This receptor was taken from an adult with an advanced solid tumor such as melanoma, head and neck, liver or kidney cancer. The V call is TRBV28, the J call TRBJ1-5; weak D call: TRBD1 (5 bases). Here the sequenced sample was CD4+ or CD8+ T cells sorted from blood, taken in a trial of the OX40 agonist ivuxolimab. As DNA, the CDR3 is TGTGCCAGCAGTGCTGGGACGGCGAGCAATCAGCCCCAGCATTTT. Translated: CASSAGTASNQPQHF.